Listed below are T cell receptor beta chains from one sample, sequenced in a study of blood T cell repertoires in COVID-19. Produced via immunoSEQ multiplex PCR; TCRdb's table is partial and in-frame only. The profile shows 60,000 to 95,000 clones, 74% of them singletons. The sample consisted of peripheral blood. These receptors came from a human donor with acute or convalescent COVID-19. The donor label of this sample is uncertain. Both conserved end residues are part of each CDR3. A D gene is named only where the DNA matches it firmly. Clone size, where shown, is once, few, many, or a class for clones that have expanded.

clone_size: NA
d_call: TRBD1
j_call: TRBJ1-6
v_call: TRBV28
cdr3_nt: TGTGCCAGCACATCAGGACAGGGGGCGATTAATTCACCCCTCCACTTT
cdr3_aa: CASTSGQGAINSPLHF

clone_size: few
d_call: TRBD2
j_call: TRBJ2-2
v_call: TRBV19
cdr3_nt: TGTGCCAGTAGTATCGAGGGAGGGAGAACCGGGGAGCTGTTTTTT
cdr3_aa: CASSIEGGRTGELFF

clone_size: NA
d_call: NA
j_call: TRBJ1-6
v_call: TRBV12-5
cdr3_nt: TGTGCTAGTGGTTGGGGAGAGAGATCCTCCAATTCACCCCTCCACTTT
cdr3_aa: CASGWGERSSNSPLHF

clone_size: once
d_call: NA
j_call: TRBJ2-3
v_call: TRBV19
cdr3_nt: TGTGCCAGTAGTATTTGGGAGGAGGGGACAGATACGCAGTATTTT
cdr3_aa: CASSIWEEGTDTQYF

clone_size: NA
d_call: NA
j_call: TRBJ2-4
v_call: TRBV19
cdr3_nt: TGTGCCAGTATTCGGGGTTCCCAAAACATTCAGTACTTC
cdr3_aa: CASIRGSQNIQYF

clone_size: NA
d_call: NA
j_call: TRBJ2-7
v_call: TRBV5-4
cdr3_nt: TGTGCCAGCAGCTTGGGGGGGCAAGGATACGAGCAGTACTTC
cdr3_aa: CASSLGGQGYEQYF

clone_size: NA
d_call: TRBD1
j_call: TRBJ2-7
v_call: TRBV5-5
cdr3_nt: TGTGCCAGCAGCTTGGGCTATATCGGGACAGGGGTGGGTGAGCAGTACTTC
cdr3_aa: CASSLGYIGTGVGEQYF

clone_size: NA
d_call: NA
j_call: TRBJ1-6
v_call: TRBV30
cdr3_nt: TGTGCCTGGACAAACAGGGTCGGAAATAATTCACCCCTCCACTTT
cdr3_aa: CAWTNRVGNNSPLHF

clone_size: NA
d_call: NA
j_call: TRBJ1-4
v_call: TRBV19
cdr3_nt: TGTGCCAGTACGAGCTATAATGAAAAACTGTTTTTT
cdr3_aa: CASTSYNEKLFF

clone_size: NA
d_call: TRBD2
j_call: TRBJ2-5
v_call: TRBV7-2
cdr3_nt: TGTGCCAGCAGCAAAAGCGGGGGTGAAGAGACCCAGTACTTC
cdr3_aa: CASSKSGGEETQYF

clone_size: NA
d_call: NA
j_call: TRBJ1-2
v_call: TRBV7-2
cdr3_nt: TGTGCCAGACCCGGTCGGGGAAATGGCTACACCTTC
cdr3_aa: CARPGRGNGYTF

clone_size: NA
d_call: TRBD2
j_call: TRBJ2-1
v_call: TRBV2
cdr3_nt: TGTGCCAGCAGTGGGAGCGGGGGGGCCTCCTACAATGAGCAGTTCTTC
cdr3_aa: CASSGSGGASYNEQFF

clone_size: NA
d_call: NA
j_call: TRBJ1-5
v_call: TRBV7-8
cdr3_nt: TGTGCCAGCAGCTTAGTCGGGGGGACACAGCCCCAGCATTTT
cdr3_aa: CASSLVGGTQPQHF

clone_size: few
d_call: NA
j_call: TRBJ2-1
v_call: TRBV7-2
cdr3_nt: TGTGCCAGCAGCCCTATTATGAATGAGCAGTTCTTC
cdr3_aa: CASSPIMNEQFF

clone_size: NA
d_call: TRBD1
j_call: TRBJ1-5
v_call: TRBV10-3
cdr3_nt: TGTGCCATCAGTGAGGAACAGGGGCGATTCAATCAGCCCCAGCATTTT
cdr3_aa: CAISEEQGRFNQPQHF

clone_size: NA
d_call: NA
j_call: TRBJ1-5
v_call: TRBV14
cdr3_nt: TGTGCCAGCAGCTACGGTTTAAATCAGCCCCAGCATTTT
cdr3_aa: CASSYGLNQPQHF

clone_size: NA
d_call: TRBD2
j_call: TRBJ2-5
v_call: TRBV5-1
cdr3_nt: TGCGCCAGCAGCTTGGTGCTAGCGGGGCGCCAAGAGACCCAGTACTTC
cdr3_aa: CASSLVLAGRQETQYF

clone_size: few
d_call: NA
j_call: TRBJ2-3
v_call: TRBV3-1/TRBV3-2
cdr3_nt: TGTGCCAGCAGCCAAAGAAGGACAGAAGGGGCAGATACGCAGTATTTT
cdr3_aa: CASSQRRTEGADTQYF

clone_size: NA
d_call: NA
j_call: TRBJ2-1
v_call: TRBV4-1
cdr3_nt: TGCGCCAGCAGCCTTTGGGGGGCTAGCGGCTACAATGAGCAGTTCTTC
cdr3_aa: CASSLWGASGYNEQFF

clone_size: NA
d_call: TRBD2
j_call: TRBJ2-1
v_call: TRBV2
cdr3_nt: TGTGCCAGCAGTAGCGGGAGTTACAATGAGCAGTTCTTC
cdr3_aa: CASSSGSYNEQFF

clone_size: NA
d_call: TRBD2
j_call: TRBJ2-1
v_call: TRBV4-1
cdr3_nt: TGCGCCAGCAGCCTTTCTAGCGGGAGGGCCGAAGAGCAGTTCTTC
cdr3_aa: CASSLSSGRAEEQFF

clone_size: NA
d_call: NA
j_call: TRBJ2-3
v_call: TRBV7-2
cdr3_nt: TGTGCCAGCAGCCCACAGGGTAGGAGCACAGATACGCAGTATTTT
cdr3_aa: CASSPQGRSTDTQYF

clone_size: NA
d_call: TRBD2
j_call: TRBJ2-7
v_call: TRBV19
cdr3_nt: TGTGCCAGTAGAAGAGGCGGGGCTAGCGGGAGCTACGAGCAGTACTTC
cdr3_aa: CASRRGGASGSYEQYF

clone_size: NA
d_call: NA
j_call: TRBJ1-1
v_call: TRBV28
cdr3_nt: TGTGCCAGCAGGACTATGGGGAGGAACACTGAAGCTTTCTTT
cdr3_aa: CASRTMGRNTEAFF

clone_size: NA
d_call: TRBD1
j_call: TRBJ2-2
v_call: TRBV29-1
cdr3_nt: TGCAGCGTAAGGGACAGGGGGGCCGGGGAGCTGTTTTTT
cdr3_aa: CSVRDRGAGELFF

clone_size: once
d_call: NA
j_call: TRBJ1-3
v_call: TRBV7-8
cdr3_nt: TGTGCCAGCAGCCTTACCGCTCTGACAGCTGGAAACACCATATATTTT
cdr3_aa: CASSLTALTAGNTIYF

clone_size: NA
d_call: TRBD1
j_call: TRBJ2-2
v_call: TRBV28
cdr3_nt: TGTGCCAGCAGTTTAAGGACAGGGCGAGGAACCGGGGAGCTGTTTTTT
cdr3_aa: CASSLRTGRGTGELFF

clone_size: NA
d_call: NA
j_call: TRBJ1-2
v_call: TRBV6-5
cdr3_nt: TGTGCCAGCACGGGAGGAGGGGGTAACTATGGCTACACCTTC
cdr3_aa: CASTGGGGNYGYTF

clone_size: NA
d_call: NA
j_call: TRBJ1-4
v_call: TRBV3-1/TRBV3-2
cdr3_nt: TGTGCCAGCAGCCATCGGTCGACTGGGTCTGAAAAACTGTTTTTT
cdr3_aa: CASSHRSTGSEKLFF

clone_size: NA
d_call: TRBD2
j_call: TRBJ2-1
v_call: TRBV7-9
cdr3_nt: TGTGCCAGCAGCCGCGCAAGCGGGAGAGGGTTTGAGCAGTTCTTC
cdr3_aa: CASSRASGRGFEQFF

clone_size: NA
d_call: NA
j_call: TRBJ2-7
v_call: TRBV7-2
cdr3_nt: TGTGCCAGCAGCTTAGGTTCAGGGGACGTAAGCGAGCAGTACTTC
cdr3_aa: CASSLGSGDVSEQYF

clone_size: few
d_call: NA
j_call: TRBJ1-4
v_call: TRBV7-2
cdr3_nt: TGTGCCAGCAGCTTGGGGAGTACTAATGAAAAACTGTTTTTT
cdr3_aa: CASSLGSTNEKLFF

clone_size: NA
d_call: NA
j_call: TRBJ1-1
v_call: TRBV10-3
cdr3_nt: TGTGCCACTCGGAACACTGAAGCTTTCTTT
cdr3_aa: CATRNTEAFF

clone_size: NA
d_call: NA
j_call: TRBJ1-1
v_call: TRBV5-5
cdr3_nt: TGTGCCAGCAGCCTCCTCCCCTCAGGGAACACTGAAGCTTTCTTT
cdr3_aa: CASSLLPSGNTEAFF

clone_size: NA
d_call: NA
j_call: TRBJ2-1
v_call: TRBV27
cdr3_nt: TGTGCCAGCAGACCCGCGGGCTTAGGGCCCTACAATGAGCAGTTCTTC
cdr3_aa: CASRPAGLGPYNEQFF

clone_size: NA
d_call: NA
j_call: TRBJ2-3
v_call: TRBV27
cdr3_nt: TGTGCCAGCAGTTTACCTAAAACGGGTGGGAGCACAGATACGCAGTATTTT
cdr3_aa: CASSLPKTGGSTDTQYF

clone_size: NA
d_call: NA
j_call: TRBJ1-6
v_call: TRBV7-9
cdr3_nt: TGTGCCAGCAGCTTTGACAGAACTAATTCACCCCTCCACTTT
cdr3_aa: CASSFDRTNSPLHF

clone_size: NA
d_call: NA
j_call: TRBJ2-1
v_call: TRBV28
cdr3_nt: TGTGCCAGCAGTTCGGACTCATTCAACAATGAGCAGTTCTTC
cdr3_aa: CASSSDSFNNEQFF

clone_size: NA
d_call: TRBD1
j_call: TRBJ2-1
v_call: TRBV7-7
cdr3_nt: TGTGCCAGCAGCTTAGGACAGGGTTTCGGCAATGAGCAGTTCTTC
cdr3_aa: CASSLGQGFGNEQFF

clone_size: NA
d_call: TRBD1
j_call: TRBJ1-4
v_call: TRBV19
cdr3_nt: TGTGCCAGTAGTGCCCAGGGACAGGGGTATGAAAAACTGTTTTTT
cdr3_aa: CASSAQGQGYEKLFF

clone_size: NA
d_call: TRBD2
j_call: TRBJ2-5
v_call: TRBV9
cdr3_nt: TGTGCCAGCAGCGGAACCCCGGGACTAGCGGAGACCCAGTACTTC
cdr3_aa: CASSGTPGLAETQYF

clone_size: NA
d_call: NA
j_call: TRBJ1-4
v_call: TRBV7-6
cdr3_nt: TGTGCCAGCAGACCAAGCTCCGCCTTTAATGAAAAACTGTTTTTT
cdr3_aa: CASRPSSAFNEKLFF

clone_size: NA
d_call: TRBD2
j_call: TRBJ2-1
v_call: TRBV27
cdr3_nt: TGTGCCAGCAGGACTAGCGCATACAATGAGCAGTTCTTC
cdr3_aa: CASRTSAYNEQFF

clone_size: NA
d_call: NA
j_call: TRBJ2-6
v_call: TRBV5-1
cdr3_nt: TGCGCCAGCAGCTTGATCCCCTCAGAGGCCAACGTCCTGACTTTC
cdr3_aa: CASSLIPSEANVLTF

clone_size: NA
d_call: TRBD1
j_call: TRBJ1-2
v_call: TRBV7-2
cdr3_nt: TGTGCCAGCAGCTTAGGGGGACAGGAGGGCTACACCTTC
cdr3_aa: CASSLGGQEGYTF

clone_size: NA
d_call: TRBD2
j_call: TRBJ2-5
v_call: TRBV27
cdr3_nt: TGTGCCAGCAGCCTCCGCGTCGGGACTAAGACCCAGTACTTC
cdr3_aa: CASSLRVGTKTQYF

clone_size: NA
d_call: TRBD2
j_call: TRBJ2-1
v_call: TRBV7-7
cdr3_nt: TGTGCCAGCAGCTTAGGGACTAGCGCCCACAATGAGCAGTTCTTC
cdr3_aa: CASSLGTSAHNEQFF

clone_size: NA
d_call: TRBD2
j_call: TRBJ2-2
v_call: TRBV6-6
cdr3_nt: TGTGCCAGCAGTCAGACTGGGACTAGCGGATTCATCGCGAACACCGGGGAGCTGTTTTTT
cdr3_aa: CASSQTGTSGFIANTGELFF

clone_size: NA
d_call: TRBD1
j_call: TRBJ2-1
v_call: TRBV3-1/TRBV3-2
cdr3_nt: TGTGCCAGCAGCCAAAGGGACAGCTACAATGAGCAGTTCTTC
cdr3_aa: CASSQRDSYNEQFF

clone_size: NA
d_call: TRBD2
j_call: TRBJ2-7
v_call: TRBV4-2
cdr3_nt: TGTGCCAGCAGCCAGGATCCCGGGAGGAACATCTACGAGCAGTACTTC
cdr3_aa: CASSQDPGRNIYEQYF

clone_size: NA
d_call: TRBD2
j_call: TRBJ2-1
v_call: TRBV9
cdr3_nt: TGTGCCAGCAGCTTAGCGGGAAGGTCAGGTGAGCAGTTCTTC
cdr3_aa: CASSLAGRSGEQFF

clone_size: NA
d_call: NA
j_call: TRBJ2-2
v_call: TRBV5-1
cdr3_nt: TGCGCCAGCAGTTGGGCTCCGAACACCGGGGAGCTGTTTTTT
cdr3_aa: CASSWAPNTGELFF

clone_size: NA
d_call: NA
j_call: TRBJ2-2
v_call: TRBV11-2
cdr3_nt: TGTGCCAGCAGTCGGAGGGGAACCGGGGAGCTGTTTTTT
cdr3_aa: CASSRRGTGELFF

clone_size: NA
d_call: NA
j_call: TRBJ1-2
v_call: TRBV5-1
cdr3_nt: TGCGCCAGCGGAAAATCCGGGACTGTGTATGGCTACACCTTC
cdr3_aa: CASGKSGTVYGYTF

clone_size: NA
d_call: NA
j_call: TRBJ2-4
v_call: TRBV2
cdr3_nt: TGTGCCAGCAGTTCACAGGGGCCCGCCGCGGGGATTCAGTACTTC
cdr3_aa: CASSSQGPAAGIQYF

clone_size: NA
d_call: NA
j_call: TRBJ1-5
v_call: TRBV7-9
cdr3_nt: TGTGCCAGCAGCTTAGGACTCAAGAGGCCCCAGCATTTT
cdr3_aa: CASSLGLKRPQHF

clone_size: NA
d_call: NA
j_call: TRBJ1-5
v_call: TRBV10-3
cdr3_nt: TGTGCCATCAGTGACCTCTGGACGAGTGAGGGTCAGCCCCAGCATTTT
cdr3_aa: CAISDLWTSEGQPQHF

clone_size: NA
d_call: TRBD2
j_call: TRBJ2-6
v_call: TRBV4-2
cdr3_nt: TGTGCCAGCAGCCAGTCTGTAGCGGGAGGTTCTGGGGCCAACGTCCTGACTTTC
cdr3_aa: CASSQSVAGGSGANVLTF

clone_size: once
d_call: NA
j_call: TRBJ1-5
v_call: TRBV6-4
cdr3_nt: TGTGCCAGCAGCTCTGGACGGACAGTCAATCAGCCCCAGCATTTT
cdr3_aa: CASSSGRTVNQPQHF